Listed here is a single TCR beta chain. Unmatched junction bases numbered 14, after V lost 5 bases and J lost 4 bases. Germline lookup yields CDR1 MDHEN and CDR2 SYDVKM. The CDR3 totals 17 residues. These data come from a study of PD-1 and CTLA-4 blockade in melanoma. TCRdb's table, derived via immunoSEQ multiplex PCR, lists solely in-frame clones and lacks some. The sample consists of tens of thousands of clones, more than 85% of them appearing once. The origin of this receptor is a human donor with melanoma. The sequencing here drew on CD8+ T cells from peripheral blood, taken from a patient given anti-PD-1 treatment. The chain recombines TRBV28 with TRBJ1-1, with TRBD1 matching 9 bases. Here the CDR3 reads CASSPPGQGKHATEAFF. Written as DNA, the CDR3 is TGTGCCAGCAGTCCCCCGGGACAGGGAAAGCACGCCACTGAAGCTTTCTTT.